The clone carrying this TCR beta chain was detected many times. One entry per CDR3 protein, called by TCRdb with MiXCR from the 5' RACE reads. In the table there are fewer than 70,000 distinct CDR3 sequences, roughly 10% of which are singletons. Time point indicated: longitudinal time-point 2. The sample comes from a study of neurological immune-mediated disorders. The CDR3 covers 16 residues. CDR1 and CDR2 (germline): SGHDT, YYEEEE. V dropped 4 bases and J dropped 3; count of bases not matched to a gene: 10. The TCR originated in a man in his thirties or forties in good health. The sample was PBMCs. The rearrangement uses TRBV5-6 and TRBJ1-2; TRBD1 aligns across 9 bases. This CDR3 is CASSPPGQGRDYGYTF. For the CDR3, the DNA is TGTGCCAGCAGCCCGCCGGGACAGGGCCGGGACTATGGCTACACCTTC.